The sequence of this T cell receptor (beta chain) was determined in a study of cytomegalovirus exposure and HLA in healthy donors. Notes on the study in general: CMV serostatus was the sole immune exposure information available. In a later analysis, HLA-associated beta chains showed higher expansion and lower generation probabilities than comparable chains.

As to this clone: Its antigen is not identified.

Germline V gene sequence: CDR1 SGHRS, CDR2 YFSETQ. CDR3 length equals 15 residues. Trimming removed 1 base from V and 2 bases from J, with 13 bases in between. With 60 Vbeta and 13 Jbeta primers, the PCR was carried out. Some clones are missing from TCRdb's copy, which holds only in-frame ones; the method was immunoSEQ multiplex PCR. Of some 180,000 clones listed, roughly 85% were seen once; the top ten hold about 2%. The sequencing sample was made of PBMCs. V is TRBV5-1 and J is TRBJ2-7; D might be TRBD1 (5 bases). This receptor was taken from a woman aged 45-65 years in good health and CMV-seronegative. This chain's CDR3 is CASSLIVTGAYEQYF. As DNA, the CDR3 is TGCGCCAGCAGCTTGATTGTTACAGGAGCCTACGAGCAGTACTTC. Using reference TRBV5-1 and TRBJ2-7 for the parts outside the CDR3, the full variable domain is KAGVTQTPRYLIKTRGQQVTLSCSPISGHRSVSWYQQTPGQGLQFLFEYFSETQRNKGNFPGRFSGRQFSNSRSEMNVSTLELGDSALYLCASSLIVTGAYEQYFGPGTRLTVT.